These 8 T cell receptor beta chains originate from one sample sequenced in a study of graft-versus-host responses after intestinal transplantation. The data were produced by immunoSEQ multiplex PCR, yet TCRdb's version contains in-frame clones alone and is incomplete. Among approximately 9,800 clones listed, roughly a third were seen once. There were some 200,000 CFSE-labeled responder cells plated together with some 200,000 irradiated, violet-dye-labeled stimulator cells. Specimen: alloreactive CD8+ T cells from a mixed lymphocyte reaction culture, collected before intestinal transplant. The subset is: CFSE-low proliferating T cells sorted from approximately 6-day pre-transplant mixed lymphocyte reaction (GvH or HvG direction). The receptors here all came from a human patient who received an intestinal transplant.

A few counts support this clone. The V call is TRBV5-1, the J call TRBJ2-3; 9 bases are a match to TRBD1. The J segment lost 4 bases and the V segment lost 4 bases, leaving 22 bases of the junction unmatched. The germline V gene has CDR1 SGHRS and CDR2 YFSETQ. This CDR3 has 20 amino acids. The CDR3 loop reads CASSLEIALGQGRWADTQYF. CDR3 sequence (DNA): TGCGCCAGCAGCCTCGAAATTGCACTGGGACAGGGCCGCTGGGCAGATACGCAGTATTTT.

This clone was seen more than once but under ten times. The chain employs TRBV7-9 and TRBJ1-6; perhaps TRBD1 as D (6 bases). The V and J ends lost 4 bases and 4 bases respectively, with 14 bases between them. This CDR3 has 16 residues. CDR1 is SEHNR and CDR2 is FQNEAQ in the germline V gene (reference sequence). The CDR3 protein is CASSSQGHRYNSPLHF. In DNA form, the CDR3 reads TGTGCCAGCAGCTCACAGGGACACCGGTATAATTCACCCCTCCACTTT.

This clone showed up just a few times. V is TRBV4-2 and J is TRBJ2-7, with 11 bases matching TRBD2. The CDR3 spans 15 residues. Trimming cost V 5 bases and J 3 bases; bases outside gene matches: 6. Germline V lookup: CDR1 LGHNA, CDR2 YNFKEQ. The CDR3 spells CASSNELAGDYEQYF. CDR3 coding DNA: TGTGCCAGCAGCAACGAACTAGCGGGAGACTACGAGCAGTACTTC.

In DNA, the CDR3 is TGTGCCAGCAGTGAGTTTTGGACAGGGGGAAGGCCCACCGGGGAGCTGTTTTTT. This translates into CASSEFWTGGRPTGELFF. The chain carries TRBV6-1 and TRBJ2-2, with 10 nucleotides matching TRBD1. The CDR3 has 18 residues. The germline CDR1 and CDR2 sequences are MNHNS and SASEGT. The trim removed 3 bases at V and 4 bases at J, leaving 11 bases unmatched.

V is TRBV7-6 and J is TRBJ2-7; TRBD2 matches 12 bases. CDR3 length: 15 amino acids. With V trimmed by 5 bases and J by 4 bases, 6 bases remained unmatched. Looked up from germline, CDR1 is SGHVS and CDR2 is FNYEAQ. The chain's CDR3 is CASSPGTSGLYEQYF. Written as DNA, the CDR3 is TGTGCCAGCAGCCCGGGGACTAGCGGGCTTTACGAGCAGTACTTC.

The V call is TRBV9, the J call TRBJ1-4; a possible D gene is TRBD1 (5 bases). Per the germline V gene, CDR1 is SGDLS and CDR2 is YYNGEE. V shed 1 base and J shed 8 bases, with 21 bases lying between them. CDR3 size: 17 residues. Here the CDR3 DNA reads TGTGCCAGCAGCGTATATGGGGCTAGAGGTGGCGGCGAAAAACTGTTTTTT. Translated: CASSVYGARGGGEKLFF. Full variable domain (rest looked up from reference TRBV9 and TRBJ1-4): DSGVTQTPKHLITATGQRVTLRCSPRSGDLSVYWYQQSLDQGLQFLIQYYNGEERAKGNILERFSAQQFPDLHSELNLSSLELGDSALYFCASSVYGARGGGEKLFFGSGTQLSVL.

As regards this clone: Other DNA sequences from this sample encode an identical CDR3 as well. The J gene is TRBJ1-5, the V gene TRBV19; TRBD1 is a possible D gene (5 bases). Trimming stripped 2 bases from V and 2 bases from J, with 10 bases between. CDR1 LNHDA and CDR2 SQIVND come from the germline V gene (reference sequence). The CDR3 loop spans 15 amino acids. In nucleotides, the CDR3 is TGTGCCAGTAGTATATGGGGGGGAGGCAATCAGCCCCAGCATTTT. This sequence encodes CASSIWGGGNQPQHF. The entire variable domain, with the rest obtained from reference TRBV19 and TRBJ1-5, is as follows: DGGITQSPKYLFRKEGQNVTLSCEQNLNHDAMYWYRQDPGQGLRLIYYSQIVNDFQKGDIAEGYSVSREKKESFPLTVTSAQKNPTAFYLCASSIWGGGNQPQHFGDGTRLSIL.

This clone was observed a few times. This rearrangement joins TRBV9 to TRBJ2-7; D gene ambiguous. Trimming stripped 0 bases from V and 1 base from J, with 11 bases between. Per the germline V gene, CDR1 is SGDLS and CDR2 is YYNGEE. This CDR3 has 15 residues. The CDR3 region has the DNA TGTGCCAGCAGCGTAGGGTCAGGTCCGTCCTACGAGCAGTACTTC. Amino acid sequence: CASSVGSGPSYEQYF.